A selection of T cell receptor beta chains follows, all from one sample in a study of T cells in Graves' hyperthyroidism and ophthalmopathy. MiXCR, run by TCRdb on the multiplex PCR reads, gives a single entry per CDR3 protein. In the table there are roughly 510,000 distinct CDR3 sequences, around 50% of which are singletons. Source material: peripheral blood or thyroid tissue (not recorded which). The receptors shown here come from an adult woman with Graves' disease, either hyperthyroidism or ophthalmopathy (not recorded which). The CDR3 runs from the conserved cysteine through the conserved F or W. Fields, in order: D gene, V gene, J gene, clone size, CDR3 protein, CDR3 DNA. A D gene is named only where the DNA matches it firmly. Not all rows give a size; the values are once, few, many and, for expanded clones, a class.

.,TRBV10-3,TRBJ1-1,many,CAIRGTGNTEAFF,TGTGCCATCAGGGGTACAGGGAACACTGAAGCTTTCTTT
.,TRBV29-1,TRBJ1-2,.,CSVITGPDGYTF,TGCAGCGTTATTACAGGGCCTGATGGCTACACCTTC
.,TRBV29-1,TRBJ1-5,.,CSAAGGEGNQPQHF,TGCAGCGCCGCGGGGGGGGAAGGCAATCAGCCCCAGCATTTT
.,TRBV7-8,TRBJ1-1,.,CASSRRGIGLNTEAFF,TGTGCCAGCAGCCGTCGGGGGATTGGGCTGAACACTGAAGCTTTCTTT
.,TRBV28,TRBJ2-7,few,CASSTAGEQYF,TGTGCCAGCAGTACAGCAGGGGAGCAGTACTTC
TRBD1,TRBV12-3/TRBV12-4,TRBJ1-5,many,CASREGQGSNQPQHF,TGTGCCAGCAGAGAGGGACAGGGTAGCAATCAGCCCCAGCATTTT
.,TRBV20-1,TRBJ1-2,few,CSARDGANYGYTF,TGCAGTGCTAGAGACGGAGCTAACTATGGCTACACCTTC
TRBD2,TRBV5-1,TRBJ2-5,many,CASSLDPSRGAGETQYF,TGCGCCAGCAGCTTGGACCCCTCGCGGGGGGCGGGCGAGACCCAGTACTTC
TRBD2,TRBV9,TRBJ2-7,many,CASSTGLAGVEQYF,TGTGCCAGCAGCACGGGACTAGCGGGAGTCGAGCAGTACTTC
.,TRBV20-1,TRBJ1-1,few,CSASAVAEAFF,TGCAGTGCTAGCGCGGTCGCTGAAGCTTTCTTT
TRBD2,TRBV10-3,TRBJ2-2,few,CAIMEREDTGELFF,TGTGCCATCATGGAGCGGGAGGACACCGGGGAGCTGTTTTTT
TRBD1,TRBV19,TRBJ1-5,many,CASSIRQGRQPQHF,TGTGCCAGTAGTATAAGACAGGGTCGGCAGCCCCAGCATTTT
.,TRBV5-1,TRBJ1-2,.,CASTPAGIYGYTF,TGCGCCAGCACCCCGGCAGGGATCTATGGCTACACCTTC
.,TRBV20-1,TRBJ2-7,many,CSARVTDPYEQYF,TGCAGTGCTAGAGTCACAGACCCCTACGAGCAGTACTTC
.,TRBV15,TRBJ1-2,.,CATSRDLEGYEDF,TGTGCCACCAGCAGAGATCTGGAGGGCTACGAGGACTTC
.,TRBV10-3,TRBJ1-1,few,CAISLTEWNTEAFF,TGTGCCATCAGCCTAACAGAATGGAACACTGAAGCTTTCTTT
.,TRBV7-2,TRBJ1-5,.,CASSYPGEPQHF,TGTGCCAGCAGTTACCCCGGGGAGCCCCAGCATTTT
TRBD2,TRBV14,TRBJ2-5,many,CASSPRSSGRRETQYF,TGTGCCAGCAGCCCTAGGAGCAGCGGGAGGAGAGAGACCCAGTACTTC
.,TRBV15,TRBJ2-3,few,CATRRATSTDTQYF,TGTGCCACCAGACGGGCCACCAGCACAGATACGCAGTATTTT
.,TRBV7-8,TRBJ1-2,.,CASSLAASWGYTF,TGTGCCAGCAGCTTAGCGGCCTCATGGGGCTACACCTTC
.,TRBV6-6,TRBJ1-3,.,CASAEGNTIYF,TGTGCCAGCGCAGAAGGAAACACCATATATTTT
.,TRBV29-1,TRBJ1-5,.,CSLRVNQPQHF,TGCAGCCTCAGGGTCAATCAGCCCCAGCATTTT
TRBD1,TRBV7-9,TRBJ2-5,.,CASSFPGQGETQYF,TGTGCCAGCAGTTTTCCTGGACAGGGGGAGACCCAGTACTTC